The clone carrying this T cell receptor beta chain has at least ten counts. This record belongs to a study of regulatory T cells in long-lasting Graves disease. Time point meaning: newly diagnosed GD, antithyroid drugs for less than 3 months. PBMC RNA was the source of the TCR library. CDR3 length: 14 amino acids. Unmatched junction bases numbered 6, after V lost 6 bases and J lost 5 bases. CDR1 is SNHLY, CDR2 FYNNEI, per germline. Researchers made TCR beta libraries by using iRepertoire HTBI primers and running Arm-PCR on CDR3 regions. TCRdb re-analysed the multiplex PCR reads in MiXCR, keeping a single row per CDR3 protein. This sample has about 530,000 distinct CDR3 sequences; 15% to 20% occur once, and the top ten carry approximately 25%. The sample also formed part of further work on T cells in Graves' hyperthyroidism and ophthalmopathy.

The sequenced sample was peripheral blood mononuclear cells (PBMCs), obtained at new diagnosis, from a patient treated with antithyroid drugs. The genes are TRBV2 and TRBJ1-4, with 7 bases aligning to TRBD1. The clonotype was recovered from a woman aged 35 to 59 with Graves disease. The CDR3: CASSEGQLNEKLFF. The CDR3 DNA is TGTGCCAGCAGCGAGGGACAGCTAAATGAAAAACTGTTTTTT.